The 12 T cell receptor beta chains below all came from one sample that was sequenced in a study of T cells in Graves' hyperthyroidism and ophthalmopathy. The CDR3 regions of TCR beta were amplified from RNA transcripts. The TCR CDR3 was amplified in a first-round RT-PCR using the HTBI primer set. TCRdb recomputed calls from the multiplex PCR reads with MiXCR, one row per CDR3 protein. The sample comprises 300,000 to 400,000 distinct CDR3 sequences, less than 20% of which are singletons, and roughly two fifths rests with the top ten. Material: blood. The receptors were gathered from a man in his late teens or twenties with Graves' ophthalmopathy.

This sequence joins TRBV5-1 and TRBJ1-2, with TRBD1 identical over 10 bases. Unmatched junction bases numbered 14, after V lost 4 bases and J lost 5 bases. CDR1 SGHRS and CDR2 YFSETQ come from the germline V gene. This CDR3 comprises 17 residues. The CDR3: CASSLTGTGDVVYGYTF. CDR3 coding DNA: TGCGCCAGCAGCCTGACTGGGACAGGGGACGTGGTGTATGGCTACACCTTC. The full variable domain, rest sourced from reference TRBV5-1 and TRBJ1-2, is KAGVTQTPRYLIKTRGQQVTLSCSPISGHRSVSWYQQTPGQGLQFLFEYFSETQRNKGNFPGRFSGRQFSNSRSEMNVSTLELGDSALYLCASSLTGTGDVVYGYTFGSGTRLTVV.

This clonotype was detected many times. V is TRBV5-1 and J is TRBJ1-1, with TRBD1 as a possible D gene (6 bases). V gave up 0 bases and J gave up 4 bases, with 13 bases separating them. CDR1 SGHRS and CDR2 YFSETQ come from the germline V gene. CDR3 length: 15 residues. CDR3 protein: CASSLGDKGFTEAFF. The CDR3 bases are TGCGCCAGCAGCTTGGGGGACAAGGGCTTCACTGAAGCTTTCTTT.

This clonotype was seen many times. The genes are TRBV12-3 or TRBV12-4 and TRBJ2-7; 11 bases line up with TRBD2. With 0 bases clipped from V and 4 bases from J, the junction kept 5 bases outside the gene matches. CDR3 length: 16 amino acids. The CDR3 here is CASSLAGTSGKYEQYF. The CDR3 region has the DNA TGTGCCAGCAGTTTAGCGGGGACTAGCGGAAAGTACGAGCAGTACTTC.

The rearrangement joins TRBV5-1 to TRBJ2-7; 9 bases map to TRBD1. The CDR3 totals 13 residues. Trimming removed 5 bases from V and 5 bases from J; junction bases left unmatched: 5. In germline, CDR1 is SGHRS, CDR2 YFSETQ. CDR3 coding DNA: TGCGCCAGCAGGACAGGGGGTAGCCACGAGCAGTACTTC. It translates to CASRTGGSHEQYF.

This clonotype turned up a few times. This chain uses TRBV6-1 with TRBJ2-7; unclear D gene. CDR3 size: 14 residues. The germline gives CDR1 MNHNS, CDR2 SASEGT. Trimming removed 10 bases at V and 2 bases at J, with 18 bases between. CDR3 DNA: TGTGCCACCAGCGTGGGATCCTTGACCTACGAGCAGTACTTC. It yields the protein CATSVGSLTYEQYF.

This clonotype was counted ten times or more. One end of the junction varies from germline; a read error may be responsible. The rearrangement links TRBV5-8 to TRBJ1-1; 11 bases line up with TRBD1. The CDR3 contains 14 residues. The germline V gene encodes CDR1 SGHTS and CDR2 YDEGEE. CDR3 in amino acids: CASRLGQGGTEAFF. CDR3 sequence (DNA): TGTGCCAGCAGGTTGGGACAGGGGGGGACTGAAGCTTTCTTT.

This clonotype came up a few times. The rearrangement joins TRBV7-3 to TRBJ2-3; TRBD2 matches at 9 bases. This CDR3 is 16 amino acids long. Germline V gene sequence: CDR1 SGHTA, CDR2 FQGTGA. V shed 0 bases and J 2 bases; nucleotides not matched to a gene: 3. In DNA, the CDR3 is TGTGCCAGCAGCTTAACCCTAGCGGGGAACACAGATACGCAGTATTTT. This encodes CASSLTLAGNTDTQYF. Filled out from reference TRBV7-3 and TRBJ2-3, the complete variable domain reads GAGVSQTPSNKVTEKGKYVELRCDPISGHTALYWYRQSLGQGPEFLIYFQGTGAADDSGLPNDRFFAVRPEGSVSTLKIQRTERGDSAVYLCASSLTLAGNTDTQYFGPGTRLTVL.

This clonotype appeared many times. J is TRBJ1-2 and V is TRBV6-5; no firm D call. The germline CDR1 and CDR2 sequences are MNHEY and SVGAGI. Trimming pared 4 bases from V and 4 bases from J, leaving 10 bases between. The CDR3 is made up of 13 amino acids. The CDR3 spells CASSSEGIYGYTF. CDR3 nucleotide sequence: TGTGCCAGCAGTTCCGAGGGCATCTATGGCTACACCTTC.

This clonotype was detected many times. This chain connects TRBV6-6 to TRBJ1-1, with D possibly matching TRBD1 (5 bases). The V and J ends lost 2 bases and 5 bases respectively, with 12 bases between them. In germline, CDR1 is MNHNY, CDR2 SVGAGI (reference sequence). This CDR3 region has 14 residues. As DNA, the CDR3 is TGTGCCAGCAGTTACGCCAGGGTAGGGACTGAAGCTTTCTTT. Its protein is CASSYARVGTEAFF.

This clonotype was found many times. The gene calls are TRBV3-1 and TRBJ1-4, with 8 bases matching TRBD1. Unmatched junction bases numbered 7, after V lost 5 bases and J lost 8 bases. CDR1 is LGHDT, CDR2 YNNKEL, per germline (reference sequence). The CDR3 extends over 14 amino acids. The CDR3: CASSSTGGEEKLFF. The CDR3 nucleotides read TGTGCCAGCAGCTCTACAGGGGGGGAGGAAAAACTGTTTTTT.

The rearrangement links TRBV6-1 to TRBJ2-7; a weak D match, TRBD2 (6 bases). Trimming removed 5 bases from V and 7 bases from J, with 15 bases in between. Germline values: CDR1 MNHNS, CDR2 SASEGT. The CDR3 spans 13 residues. CDR3 DNA sequence: TGTGCCAGCAGTTCCGGGACCGGAGGGGAGCAGTACTTC. Its protein is CASSSGTGGEQYF.

This clonotype has just a few counts. This chain joins TRBV10-2 and TRBJ2-7; D may be TRBD1 or TRBD2 (5 bases each). Per germline, CDR1 WSHSY and CDR2 SAAADI. V lost 1 base and J 4 bases, leaving 14 bases between the germline ends. The CDR3 has 15 residues. The DNA for the CDR3 is TGCGCCAGCAGTGAGTACGGGACCAACCTTTACGAGCAGTACTTC. Translating gives CASSEYGTNLYEQYF.